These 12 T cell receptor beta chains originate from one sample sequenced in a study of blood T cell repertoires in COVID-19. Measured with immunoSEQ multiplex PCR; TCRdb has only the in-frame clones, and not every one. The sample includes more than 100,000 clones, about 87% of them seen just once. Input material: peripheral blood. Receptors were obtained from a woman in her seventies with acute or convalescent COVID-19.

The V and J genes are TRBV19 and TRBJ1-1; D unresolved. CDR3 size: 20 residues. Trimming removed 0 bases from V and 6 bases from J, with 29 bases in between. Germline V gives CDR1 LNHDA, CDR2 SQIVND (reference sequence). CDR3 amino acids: CASSIDPRSVAGTFTAEAFF. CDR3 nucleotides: TGTGCCAGTAGTATAGACCCCAGAAGTGTGGCAGGCACGTTTACCGCTGAAGCTTTCTTT.

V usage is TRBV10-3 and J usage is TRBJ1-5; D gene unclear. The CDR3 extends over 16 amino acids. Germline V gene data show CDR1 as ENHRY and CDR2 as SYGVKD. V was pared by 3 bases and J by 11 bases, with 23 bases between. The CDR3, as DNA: TGTGCCATCAGTGACCCAACCCGGGATGCCACAAAATCCCAGCATTTT. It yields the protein CAISDPTRDATKSQHF.

The DNA for the CDR3 is TGTGCCAGCAGCTTGACGACAGGGGCTAGCACAGATACGCAGTATTTT. As protein: CASSLTTGASTDTQYF. This rearrangement joins TRBV9 to TRBJ2-3; 8 bases agree with TRBD1. Germline V gives CDR1 SGDLS, CDR2 YYNGEE. The V and J ends lost 4 bases and 0 bases, in that order; junction bases with no gene match: 7. The CDR3 has 16 amino acids.

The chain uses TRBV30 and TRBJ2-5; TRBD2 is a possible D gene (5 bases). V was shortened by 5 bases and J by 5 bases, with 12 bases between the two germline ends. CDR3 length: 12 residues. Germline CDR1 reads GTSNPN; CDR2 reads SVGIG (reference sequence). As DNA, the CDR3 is TGTGCCTGGGGTCCACGGAGGGAGACCCAGTACTTC. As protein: CAWGPRRETQYF.

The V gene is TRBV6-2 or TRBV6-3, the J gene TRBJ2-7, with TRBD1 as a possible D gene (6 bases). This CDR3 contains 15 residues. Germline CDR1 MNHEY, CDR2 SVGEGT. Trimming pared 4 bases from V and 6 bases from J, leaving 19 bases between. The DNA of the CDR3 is TGTGCCAGCAGTTCTCGGACAGAGAGCTACTTCGAGCAGTACTTC. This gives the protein CASSSRTESYFEQYF.

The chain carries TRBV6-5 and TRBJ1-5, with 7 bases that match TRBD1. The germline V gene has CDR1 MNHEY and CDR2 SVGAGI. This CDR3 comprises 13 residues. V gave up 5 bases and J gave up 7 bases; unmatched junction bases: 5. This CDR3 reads CASSLTGDQPQHF. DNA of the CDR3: TGTGCCAGCAGTCTCACAGGGGACCAGCCCCAGCATTTT.

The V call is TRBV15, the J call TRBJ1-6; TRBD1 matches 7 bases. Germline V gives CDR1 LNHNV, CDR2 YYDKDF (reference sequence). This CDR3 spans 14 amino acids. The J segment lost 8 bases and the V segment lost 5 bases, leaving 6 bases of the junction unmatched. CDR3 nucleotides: TGTGCCACCAGCCGACAGGGTCGGGATTCACCCCTCCACTTT. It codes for CATSRQGRDSPLHF.

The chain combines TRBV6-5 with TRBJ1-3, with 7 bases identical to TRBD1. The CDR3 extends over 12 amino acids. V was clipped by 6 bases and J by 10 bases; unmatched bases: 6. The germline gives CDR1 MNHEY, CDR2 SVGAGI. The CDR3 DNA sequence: TGTGCCAGCAGAGACAGGGCTCAGACCATATATTTT. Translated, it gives CASRDRAQTIYF.

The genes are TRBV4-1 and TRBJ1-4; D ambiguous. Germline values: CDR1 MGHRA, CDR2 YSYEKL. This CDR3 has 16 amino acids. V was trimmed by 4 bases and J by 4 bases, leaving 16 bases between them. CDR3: CASSPAGVGINEKLFF. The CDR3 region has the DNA TGCGCCAGCAGCCCCGCCGGGGTGGGGATTAATGAAAAACTGTTTTTT.

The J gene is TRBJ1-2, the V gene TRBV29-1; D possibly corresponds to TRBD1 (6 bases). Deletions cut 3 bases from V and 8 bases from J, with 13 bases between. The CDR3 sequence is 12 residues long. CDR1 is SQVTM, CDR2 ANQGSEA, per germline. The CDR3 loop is CSVEGAGGGYTF. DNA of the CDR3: TGCAGCGTTGAGGGGGCGGGAGGCGGCTACACCTTC.

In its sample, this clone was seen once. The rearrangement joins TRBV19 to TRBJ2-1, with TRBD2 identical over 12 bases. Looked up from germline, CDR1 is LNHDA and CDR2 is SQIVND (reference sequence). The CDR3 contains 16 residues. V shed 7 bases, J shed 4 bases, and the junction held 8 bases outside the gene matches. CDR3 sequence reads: CASTETSGGPYNEQFF. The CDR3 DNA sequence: TGTGCCAGTACCGAGACTAGCGGGGGCCCTTACAATGAGCAGTTCTTC.

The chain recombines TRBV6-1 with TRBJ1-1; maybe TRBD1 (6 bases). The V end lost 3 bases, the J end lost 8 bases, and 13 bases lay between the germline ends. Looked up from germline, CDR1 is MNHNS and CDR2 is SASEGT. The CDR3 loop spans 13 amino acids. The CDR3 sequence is CASSDGGHPEAFF. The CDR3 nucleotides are TGTGCCAGCAGTGATGGGGGACACCCAGAAGCTTTCTTT.